The T cell receptor beta chain under discussion was sequenced for a study of blood T cell repertoires in COVID-19. Study in general: Spain, Italy and the United States supplied samples that represented acute and convalescent COVID-19. Sources were T cells, B-cell-depleted T cells, or PBMCs; the material itself was cDNA or gDNA.

The authors' processing: Amplification of reference gene primers provided the estimated nucleated cell counts. The repertoire was sequenced with immunoSEQ multiplex PCR; TCRdb's copy has only in-frame clones and lacks some. Clone size and the V and J calls come from that table; the DNA yielded D and trimming. Among fewer than 200,000 clones, about 74% were seen once, and the ten largest hold under 3.5%. The sample consisted of peripheral blood. The TCR was taken from a woman of 80 years or more with acute or convalescent COVID-19.

CDR3 DNA: TGTGCCAGCAGCCAAGTGGCGGGGGGTGACTACGAGCAGTACTTC. It encodes CASSQVAGGDYEQYF. The chain employs TRBV14 and TRBJ2-7, with 8 bases fitting TRBD2. The length of the CDR3 is 15 residues. The germline CDR1 and CDR2 sequences are SGHDN and FVKESK. V lost 1 base and J lost 3; bases outside the gene matches: 5. Based on the CDR3 plus reference TRBV14 and TRBJ2-7, the full variable domain is EAGVTQFPSHSVIEKGQTVTLRCDPISGHDNLYWYRRVMGKEIKFLLHFVKESKQDESGMPNNRFLAERTGGTYSTLKVQPAELEDSGVYFCASSQVAGGDYEQYFGPGTRLTVT.